Listed here are 5 T cell receptor beta chains from one sample, sequenced in a study of blood T cell repertoires in COVID-19. Generated by immunoSEQ multiplex PCR, the TCRdb table keeps only in-frame clones and is missing some. The profile shows under 250,000 clones, around 81% of them singletons. The sample taken for sequencing was peripheral blood. These receptors were taken from a woman aged 60-70 years with active or convalescent COVID-19.

The chain uses TRBV5-1 and TRBJ2-7; 7 bases fit TRBD1. Germline V gene lookup returns CDR1 SGHRS and CDR2 YFSETQ. The CDR3 is 14 residues long. V trimming: 1 base; J trimming: 3 bases; junction bases outside the gene matches: 4. This chain's CDR3 is CASSLWGQNYEQYV. In DNA form, the CDR3 reads TGCGCCAGCAGCTTGTGGGGACAGAACTACGAGCAGTACGTC.

The chain recombines TRBV5-1 with TRBJ1-6; D is uncertain. Looked up from germline, CDR1 is SGHRS and CDR2 is YFSETQ. V was clipped by 0 bases and J by 5 bases, with 6 bases between them. The CDR3 covers 14 residues. The CDR3 is CASSLDRDNSPLHF. The DNA for the CDR3 is TGCGCCAGCAGCTTGGACCGGGATAATTCACCCCTCCACTTT.

The chain recombines TRBV11-3 with TRBJ2-1; weak D call: TRBD1 (5 bases). Germline CDR1 and CDR2: SGHNT and YENEEA. The V gene lost 5 bases and the J gene lost 6 bases, with 11 bases spanning the gap. CDR3 size: 13 residues. Here the CDR3 DNA reads TGTGCCAGCAGCCCACCAGGGTTCAATGAGCAGTTCTTC. This sequence encodes CASSPPGFNEQFF.

The V and J genes are TRBV7-3 and TRBJ2-1; 12 positions match TRBD2. Trimming at V came to 5 bases and at J to 6 bases, leaving 8 bases not matched to a gene. CDR1 and CDR2 (germline): SGHTA, FQGTGA. The CDR3 runs 16 residues. The CDR3 nucleotides are TGTGCCAGCAGCAGACTAGCGGGAGACGGGCTCAATGAGCAGTTCTTC. It is translated as CASSRLAGDGLNEQFF.

This sequence joins TRBV6-6 and TRBJ1-6, with a weak D call TRBD1 (6 bases). The CDR3 sequence is 16 residues long. The germline CDR1 and CDR2 sequences are MNHNY and SVGAGI (reference sequence). V dropped 0 bases and J dropped 5 bases, with 11 bases sitting between them. The CDR3, as DNA: TGTGCCAGCAGTTACTCTCCGGGACAAGATAATTCACCCCTCCACTTT. This sequence encodes CASSYSPGQDNSPLHF.